The 3 T cell receptor beta chains reported below all come from one sample, sequenced in a study of blood T cells in healthy people across ages. Primers used in a second PCR of about 7 to 12 cycles were a sample-barcoded 5' primer and a J-beta primer mix. MiXCR, applied by TCRdb to the 5' RACE reads, yields one record per CDR3 protein. Of approximately 800,000 distinct CDR3 sequences listed, about 62% are singletons. Material for sequencing was blood. These receptors were obtained from a man aged 30 to 39 in good health.

This clonotype was seen a few times. The V gene is TRBV2, the J gene TRBJ2-1; the D is unclear. The CDR3 covers 16 residues. CDR1 is SNHLY and CDR2 is FYNNEI in the germline V gene. Trimming took 0 bases from V and 0 from J, leaving 9 bases between them. As DNA, the CDR3 is TGTGCCAGCAGTGAAGCTTGGGGAAGCTCCTACAATGAGCAGTTCTTC. This gives the protein CASSEAWGSSYNEQFF.

V usage is TRBV29-1 and J usage is TRBJ2-6; 8 bases align to TRBD2. Per germline, CDR1 SQVTM and CDR2 ANQGSEA. The CDR3 spans 15 residues. V was pared by 4 bases and J by 2 bases, with 4 bases of the junction left unmatched. The CDR3 sequence is CSVVAGGAGANVLTF. CDR3 nucleotide sequence: TGCAGCGTTGTGGCCGGGGGGGCTGGGGCCAACGTCCTGACTTTC.

The chain links TRBV9 to TRBJ2-5, with TRBD2 identical over 8 bases. The J segment lost 5 bases and the V segment lost 0 bases, leaving 6 bases of the junction unmatched. The germline gives CDR1 SGDLS, CDR2 YYNGEE. The CDR3 runs to 15 residues. Here the CDR3 reads CASSVVAGFGETQYF. The CDR3 DNA follows: TGTGCCAGCAGCGTAGTAGCGGGGTTCGGGGAGACCCAGTACTTC.